The 12 T cell receptor beta chains below come from one sample, sequenced in a study of regulatory T cells in long-lasting Graves disease. Combining iRepertoire HTBI primers with Arm-PCR of CDR3 regions, the authors built TCR beta libraries. TCRdb reprocessed the multiplex PCR reads with MiXCR, giving one entry per CDR3 protein. The sample has 360,000 or so distinct CDR3 sequences, 15% to 20% seen once; the top ten hold less than 35%. Time point defined: newly diagnosed GD, antithyroid drugs for less than 3 months. RNA isolated from PBMCs was used to make the TCR library. The same specimen was also included in a second study, on T cells in Graves' hyperthyroidism and ophthalmopathy.

The specimen was peripheral blood mononuclear cells (PBMCs), collected at new diagnosis, from a patient treated with antithyroid drugs. Receptors were obtained from a man aged 35-49 years with Graves disease.

The chain couples TRBV5-1 to TRBJ1-1, with D unclear. V lost 0 bases to trimming and J lost 11 bases, with 14 bases between them. The CDR3 totals 13 residues. CDR1 and CDR2 (germline): SGHRS, YFSETQ. The CDR3 DNA is TGCGCCAGCAGCTTGGGTTCAGGCCCGGTCGCTTTCTTT. It specifies CASSLGSGPVAFF.

This chain connects TRBV6-4 to TRBJ2-1; 11 positions agree with TRBD2. In germline, CDR1 is MRHNA, CDR2 SNTAGT. V lost 8 bases to trimming and J lost 10 bases; unmatched junction nucleotides: 16. The CDR3 is 16 amino acids. CDR3 residues: CASQGSSGGAGGEQFF. As DNA, the CDR3 is TGTGCCAGCCAAGGTAGTAGCGGGGGGGCAGGAGGCGAGCAGTTCTTC.

This clonotype was detected ten times or more. The chain recombines TRBV12-5 with TRBJ1-1; 7 bases are a match to TRBD1. Losses at the gene ends were 4 bases for V and 1 base for J; bases not matched to a gene: 3. Germline V gene data show CDR1 as LGHNT and CDR2 as FRNRAP. The CDR3 length is 14 residues. The CDR3 nucleotides are TGTGCTAGTGGTTCGGGACAGCCGAACACTGAAGCTTTCTTT. It yields the protein CASGSGQPNTEAFF.

Many counts were recorded for this clonotype. The V call is TRBV4-1, the J call TRBJ1-6, with TRBD1 matching 8 bases. The J segment lost 4 bases and the V segment lost 3 bases, leaving 17 bases of the junction unmatched. Germline V CDR1 and CDR2: MGHRA, YSYEKL. This CDR3 region has 20 residues. CDR3 in amino acids: CASSHLAGTGLKRYNSPLHF. CDR3 nucleotides: TGCGCCAGCAGCCACCTCGCCGGGACAGGTCTCAAGCGTTATAATTCACCCCTCCACTTT.

This clonotype was seen ten or more times. The chain links TRBV2 to TRBJ1-5, with TRBD1 identical over 9 bases. CDR3 length: 15 amino acids. V lost 4 bases to trimming and J lost 4 bases; unmatched junction nucleotides: 5. Per germline, CDR1 SNHLY and CDR2 FYNNEI. CDR3 sequence (DNA): TGTGCCAGCAGTGCCCAAGGACAGGGGAATCAGCCCCAGCATTTT. Translated: CASSAQGQGNQPQHF.

This rearrangement joins TRBV24-1 to TRBJ2-5, with a tentative D call TRBD1 (5 bases). CDR1 and CDR2 (germline): KGHDR, SFDVKD. CDR3 length: 15 amino acids. The V end was cut by 4 bases, the J end by 5 bases, with 16 bases between. This CDR3 is CATSDPEGDGETQYF. Written as DNA, the CDR3 is TGTGCCACCAGTGACCCGGAAGGGGATGGGGAGACCCAGTACTTC.

This clonotype was counted between two and nine times. The chain joins TRBV20-1 to TRBJ2-7, with 10 bases fitting TRBD1. The CDR3 is 13 residues long. Germline V gene data show CDR1 as DFQATT and CDR2 as SNEGSKA (reference sequence). V lost 6 bases to trimming and J lost 7 bases; unmatched junction nucleotides: 9. The CDR3 DNA sequence: TGCAGTGCCCCCGGGACAGGGGCATCTGAGCAGTACTTC. It is translated as CSAPGTGASEQYF.

The chain joins TRBV12-3 or TRBV12-4 to TRBJ1-2; possibly TRBD1 for D (6 bases). The CDR3 runs to 14 residues. V lost 6 bases and J 3 bases, leaving 14 bases between the germline ends. CDR3 protein: CASSRGQGHYGYTF. The CDR3 DNA reads TGTGCCAGCAGCCGGGGGCAGGGCCACTATGGCTACACCTTC.

The chain uses TRBV14 and TRBJ2-1, with unresolved D. The V gene's germline CDR1 is SGHDN and CDR2 FVKESK. Trimming took 1 base from V and 9 from J, leaving 16 bases between them. The CDR3 extends over 15 amino acids. CDR3 DNA: TGTGCCAGCAGCCAAGTTCTGATTGGGGTCGCTGAGCAGTTCTTC. It codes for CASSQVLIGVAEQFF.

The chain recombines TRBV20-1 with TRBJ1-3; D may be TRBD1 (5 bases). Germline CDR1 is DFQATT and CDR2 is SNEGSKA (reference sequence). This CDR3 contains 13 residues. V dropped 4 bases and J dropped 0 bases, with 7 bases sitting between them. Here the CDR3 reads CSATRVSGNTIYF. The CDR3 DNA follows: TGCAGTGCTACCAGGGTCTCTGGAAACACCATATATTTT.

This clonotype appeared once. The chain couples TRBV24-1 to TRBJ2-2; no clear D gene. Germline V lookup: CDR1 KGHDR, CDR2 SFDVKD. The CDR3 loop spans 14 amino acids. V lost 7 bases and J 2 bases, leaving 10 bases between the germline ends. The CDR3 is CATRVGPNTGELFF. The CDR3 DNA reads TGTGCCACCAGAGTCGGACCCAACACCGGGGAGCTGTTTTTT.

This clonotype was counted many times. This chain connects TRBV6-5 to TRBJ2-5, with D perhaps TRBD2 (6 bases). The CDR3 consists of 16 residues. The germline V and J ends were trimmed by 2 bases and 5 bases, with 18 bases remaining between them. Germline V gene data show CDR1 as MNHEY and CDR2 as SVGAGI. This CDR3 reads CASSYVFRGSGETQYF. The CDR3 region has the DNA TGTGCCAGCAGTTACGTTTTTCGGGGGTCTGGGGAGACCCAGTACTTC.